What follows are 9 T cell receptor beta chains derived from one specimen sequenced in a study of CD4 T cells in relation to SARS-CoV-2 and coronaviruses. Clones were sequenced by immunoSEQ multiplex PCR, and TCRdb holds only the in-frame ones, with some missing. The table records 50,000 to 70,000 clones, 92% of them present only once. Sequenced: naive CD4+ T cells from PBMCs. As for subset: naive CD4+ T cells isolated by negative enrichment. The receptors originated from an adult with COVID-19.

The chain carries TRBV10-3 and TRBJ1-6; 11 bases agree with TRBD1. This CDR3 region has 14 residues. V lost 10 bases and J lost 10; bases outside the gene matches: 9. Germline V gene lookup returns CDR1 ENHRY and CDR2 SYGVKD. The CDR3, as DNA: TGTGCCACTCGGGACAGGGGGATGGGGTCACCCCTCCACTTT. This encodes CATRDRGMGSPLHF.

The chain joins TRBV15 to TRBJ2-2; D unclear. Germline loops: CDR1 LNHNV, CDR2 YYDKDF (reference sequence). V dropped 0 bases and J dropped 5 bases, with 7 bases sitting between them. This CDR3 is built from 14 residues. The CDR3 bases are TGTGCCACCAGCAGAGATTTGGATACCGGGGAGCTGTTTTTT. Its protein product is CATSRDLDTGELFF.

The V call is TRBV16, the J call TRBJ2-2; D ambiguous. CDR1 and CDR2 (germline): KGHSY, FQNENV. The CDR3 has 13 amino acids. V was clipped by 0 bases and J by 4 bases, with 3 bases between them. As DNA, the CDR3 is TGTGCCAGCAGCCAATCCGGCACCGGGGAGCTGTTTTTT. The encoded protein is CASSQSGTGELFF. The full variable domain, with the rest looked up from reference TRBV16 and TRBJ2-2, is GEEVAQTPKHLVRGEGQKAKLYCAPIKGHSYVFWYQQVLKNEFKFLISFQNENVFDETGMPKERFSAKCLPNSPCSLEIQATKLEDSAVYFCASSQSGTGELFFGEGSRLTVL.

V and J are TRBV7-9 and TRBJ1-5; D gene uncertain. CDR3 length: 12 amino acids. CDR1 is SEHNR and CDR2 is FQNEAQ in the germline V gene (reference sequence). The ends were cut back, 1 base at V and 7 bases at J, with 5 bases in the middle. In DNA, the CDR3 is TGTGCCAGCAGCTTAGATGGACAGCCCCAGCATTTT. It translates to CASSLDGQPQHF.

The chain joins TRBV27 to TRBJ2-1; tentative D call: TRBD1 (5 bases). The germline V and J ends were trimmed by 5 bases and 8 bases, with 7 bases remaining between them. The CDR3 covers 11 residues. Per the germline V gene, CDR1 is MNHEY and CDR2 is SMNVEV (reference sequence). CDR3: CASSQGYEQFF. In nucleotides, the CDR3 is TGTGCCAGCAGTCAGGGCTATGAGCAGTTCTTC.

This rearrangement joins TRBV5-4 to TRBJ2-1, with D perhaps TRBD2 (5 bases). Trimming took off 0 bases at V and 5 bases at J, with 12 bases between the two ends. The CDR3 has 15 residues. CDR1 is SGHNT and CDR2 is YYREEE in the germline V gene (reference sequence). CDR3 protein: CASSLAKDLHNEQFF. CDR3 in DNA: TGTGCCAGCAGCTTGGCCAAGGACTTGCACAATGAGCAGTTCTTC. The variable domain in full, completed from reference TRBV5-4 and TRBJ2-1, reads ETGVTQSPTHLIKTRGQQVTLRCSSQSGHNTVSWYQQALGQGPQFIFQYYREEENGRGNFPPRFSGLQFPNYSSELNVNALELDDSALYLCASSLAKDLHNEQFFGPGTRLTVL.

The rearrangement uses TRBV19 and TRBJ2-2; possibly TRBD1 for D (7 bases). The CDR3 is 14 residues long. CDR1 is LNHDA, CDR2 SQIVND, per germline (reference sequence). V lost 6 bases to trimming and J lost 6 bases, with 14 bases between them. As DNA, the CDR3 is TGTGCCAGTAGCCCAGGGGGGCACGCCGGGGAGCTGTTTTTT. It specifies CASSPGGHAGELFF.

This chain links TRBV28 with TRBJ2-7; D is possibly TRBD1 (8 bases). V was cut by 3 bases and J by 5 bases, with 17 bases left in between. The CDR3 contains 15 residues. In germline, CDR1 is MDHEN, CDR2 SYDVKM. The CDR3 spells CASSFLSTGGDEQYF. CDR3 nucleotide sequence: TGTGCCAGCAGTTTTTTGAGCACAGGGGGGGACGAGCAGTACTTC.

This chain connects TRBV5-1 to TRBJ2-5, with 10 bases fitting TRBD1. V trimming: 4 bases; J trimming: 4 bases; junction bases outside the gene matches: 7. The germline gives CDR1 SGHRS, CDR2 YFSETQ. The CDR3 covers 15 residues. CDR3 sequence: CASSVLTGGRETQYF. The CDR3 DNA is TGCGCCAGCAGCGTCCTGACAGGGGGCAGAGAGACCCAGTACTTC.